The 27 T cell receptor beta chains listed next were all sequenced from one sample in a study of blood T cell repertoires in COVID-19. Assay used: immunoSEQ multiplex PCR; TCRdb lists only in-frame clones, some missing. The table has some 180,000 clones, around 80% seen once. Sequencing input: peripheral blood. These receptors originate from a woman of 80 years or more with active or convalescent COVID-19.

The chain is built from TRBV4-3 and TRBJ2-1, with TRBD2 identical over 9 bases. CDR1 is LGHNA, CDR2 YSLEER, per germline. The J segment lost 9 bases and the V segment lost 1 base, leaving 16 bases of the junction unmatched. The CDR3 is made up of 18 amino acids. CDR3 in amino acids: CASSQGAGGSLAGGEQFF. CDR3 in DNA: TGCGCCAGCAGCCAAGGGGCGGGAGGGTCTTTGGCTGGGGGTGAGCAGTTCTTC.

This rearrangement joins TRBV5-1 to TRBJ2-1, with D perhaps TRBD1 (5 bases). The CDR3 totals 14 residues. CDR1 and CDR2 (germline): SGHRS, YFSETQ. Trimming took off 0 bases at V and 5 bases at J, with 9 bases between the two ends. CDR3 amino acids: CASSLGGADNEQFF. CDR3 in DNA: TGCGCCAGCAGCTTGGGTGGGGCCGACAATGAGCAGTTCTTC.

The chain has TRBV5-1 and TRBJ2-3, with 11 nucleotides matching TRBD2. V was pared by 4 bases and J by 5 bases, with 9 bases of the junction left unmatched. There are 16 residues in the CDR3. The germline V gene encodes CDR1 SGHRS and CDR2 YFSETQ. CDR3 nucleotides: TGCGCCAGCAGCCCTGGACTAGCGGGCGTTCTAGATACGCAGTATTTT. It yields the protein CASSPGLAGVLDTQYF. The variable domain in full, with the rest retrieved from reference TRBV5-1 and TRBJ2-3, is KAGVTQTPRYLIKTRGQQVTLSCSPISGHRSVSWYQQTPGQGLQFLFEYFSETQRNKGNFPGRFSGRQFSNSRSEMNVSTLELGDSALYLCASSPGLAGVLDTQYFGPGTRLTVL.

The chain joins TRBV6-5 to TRBJ2-5, with D tentatively TRBD2 (5 bases). This CDR3 spans 15 amino acids. V lost 5 bases and J lost 7, with 20 bases in between. Germline lookup yields CDR1 MNHEY and CDR2 SVGAGI. The CDR3 DNA follows: TGTGCCAGCAGTATAACGGGGAGAGTGTTGGGGACCCAGTACTTC. Translation gives CASSITGRVLGTQYF.

In this sample, this clone turned up many times. V usage is TRBV4-3 and J usage is TRBJ2-3; 8 bases match TRBD1. V lost 5 bases and J lost 6; bases outside the gene matches: 7. The CDR3 covers 14 residues. Germline-derived CDR1 and CDR2 are LGHNA and YSLEER. The CDR3 spells CASSGTGGGDTQYF. CDR3 nucleotide sequence: TGCGCCAGCAGCGGGACAGGTGGAGGGGATACGCAGTATTTT.

Only a few counts were recorded for this clone. The CDR3 bases are TGTGCCAGCAGTGGGGGGGGACAGGGGGACGTGAGGTACGGCTACACCTTC. The encoded protein is CASSGGGQGDVRYGYTF. This chain joins TRBV6-1 and TRBJ1-2, with 11 bases fitting TRBD1. Germline loops: CDR1 MNHNS, CDR2 SASEGT. Unmatched junction bases numbered 15, after V lost 4 bases and J lost 8 bases. The CDR3 length is 17 residues.

This chain uses TRBV18 with TRBJ1-3, with a tentative D call TRBD1 (5 bases). With 8 bases removed from V and 0 bases from J, the gap between germline ends came to 11 bases. Per germline, CDR1 KGHSH and CDR2 LQKENI. The CDR3 consists of 14 residues. The CDR3 reads CASLQDSSGNTIYF. In DNA, the CDR3 is TGTGCCAGCCTACAGGATAGCTCTGGAAACACCATATATTTT.

The V gene is TRBV6-6, the J gene TRBJ1-1; TRBD1 might be the D (5 bases). V lost 6 bases and J lost 1, with 6 bases in between. CDR3 length equals 12 residues. Germline loops: CDR1 MNHNY, CDR2 SVGAGI (reference sequence). The CDR3 reads CASRTENTEAFF. The CDR3 coding sequence is TGTGCCAGCAGGACAGAGAACACTGAAGCTTTCTTT.

The CDR3: CASGNPTGTERYTGELFF. The CDR3 nucleotides are TGTGCCAGCGGCAATCCTACGGGGACAGAACGATACACCGGGGAGCTGTTTTTT. J is TRBJ2-2 and V is TRBV28, with 7 bases fitting TRBD1. Trimming at V came to 8 bases and at J to 3 bases, leaving 18 bases not matched to a gene. Germline CDR1 is MDHEN and CDR2 is SYDVKM. The CDR3 covers 18 residues.

A few counts support this clone. The chain recombines TRBV2 with TRBJ1-5; TRBD1 aligns across 10 bases. The CDR3 extends over 17 amino acids. Trimming at V came to 5 bases and at J to 3 bases, leaving 10 bases not matched to a gene. In germline, CDR1 is SNHLY, CDR2 FYNNEI. Here the CDR3 reads CASSFRTGGFNNQPQHF. CDR3 coding DNA: TGTGCCAGCAGTTTCAGGACAGGGGGGTTCAACAATCAGCCCCAGCATTTT.

This clone was found a few times. The chain couples TRBV7-9 to TRBJ2-7; 10 bases map to TRBD1. Looked up from germline, CDR1 is SEHNR and CDR2 is FQNEAQ (reference sequence). With V trimmed by 4 bases and J by 2 bases, 8 bases remained unmatched. The CDR3 is 16 residues long. CDR3 protein: CASSSTPGQGTYEQYF. CDR3 nucleotide sequence: TGTGCCAGCAGCTCCACACCGGGACAGGGGACCTACGAGCAGTACTTC. The full variable domain, its missing parts supplied by reference TRBV7-9 and TRBJ2-7, is DTGVSQNPRHKITKRGQNVTFRCDPISEHNRLYWYRQTLGQGPEFLTYFQNEAQLEKSRLLSDRFSAERPKGSFSTLEIQRTEQGDSAMYLCASSSTPGQGTYEQYFGPGTRLTVT.

This clone has a handful of counts. The chain is built from TRBV2 and TRBJ1-1; possible D gene TRBD1, 6 bases. This CDR3 contains 14 residues. Trimming removed 7 bases at V and 0 bases at J, with 12 bases between. The germline V gene has CDR1 SNHLY and CDR2 FYNNEI. The DNA of the CDR3 is TGTGCCAGCACTCGACAGGAGATGAACACTGAAGCTTTCTTT. It specifies CASTRQEMNTEAFF.

This chain connects TRBV16 to TRBJ1-2; 7 positions agree with TRBD1. The CDR3 covers 14 residues. Germline CDR1 reads KGHSY; CDR2 reads FQNENV. The V and J ends lost 4 bases and 2 bases, in that order; junction bases with no gene match: 4. CDR3 protein: CASSPGTANYGYTF. The CDR3, as DNA: TGTGCCAGCAGCCCCGGGACAGCGAACTATGGCTACACCTTC.

This clone was counted only a few times. At one of its ends the junction is not consistent with the germline gene, which may arise from a read error. In DNA form, the CDR3 reads TGTGCTAGCAGCCAGGGACTAGCTGCGACAGATACGCAGTATTTT. As protein: CASSQGLAATDTQYF. This rearrangement joins TRBV7-7 to TRBJ2-3, with TRBD2 matching over 9 bases. The CDR3 is 15 residues long. CDR1 SSHAT and CDR2 FNYEAQ come from the germline V gene (reference sequence).

The chain is built from TRBV3-1 (or the pseudogene TRBV3-2) and TRBJ2-2, with D maybe TRBD1 (5 bases). Germline loops: CDR1 LGHDT, CDR2 YNNKEL (reference sequence). The CDR3 sequence is 14 residues long. Trimming left V 6 bases short and J 3 bases short, with 11 bases between. The CDR3 DNA follows: TGTGCCAGCAGACGACAGTCTGACACCGGGGAGCTGTTTTTT. Its protein product is CASRRQSDTGELFF.

This sequence joins TRBV13 and TRBJ2-3; 10 bases fit TRBD2. The CDR3 is 19 residues long. The V segment lost 0 bases and the J segment 0 bases; nucleotides outside the gene matches: 9. CDR1 is PRHDT, CDR2 FYEKMQ, per germline (reference sequence). The CDR3 DNA reads as TGTGCCAGCAGCTTAGGGCCTAGCGGGGGTCTTACTAGCACAGATACGCAGTATTTT. Translation gives CASSLGPSGGLTSTDTQYF.

The chain couples TRBV2 to TRBJ2-3; the match to TRBD2 covers 13 bases. The junction had 6 bases not matched to a gene; V was cut back by 8 bases and J by 7 bases. This CDR3 spans 14 amino acids. CDR1 is SNHLY and CDR2 is FYNNEI in the germline V gene. The CDR3 region is CASRGTSGDNTQYF. CDR3 nucleotides: TGTGCCAGCCGCGGGACTAGCGGGGACAATACGCAGTATTTT.

The genes are TRBV9 and TRBJ2-3; D gene ambiguous. CDR3 length: 14 amino acids. CDR1 and CDR2 (germline): SGDLS, YYNGEE. Deletions cut 4 bases from V and 2 bases from J, with 11 bases between. Here the CDR3 DNA reads TGTGCCAGCAGCTTGACACTTCACACAGATACGCAGTATTTT. Residues: CASSLTLHTDTQYF.

The CDR3 loop is CASVGEETQYF. CDR3 sequence (DNA): TGTGCCAGCGTCGGTGAAGAGACCCAGTACTTC. V usage is TRBV7-9 and J usage is TRBJ2-5; D not resolved. This CDR3 is built from 11 residues. V was cut by 8 bases and J by 3 bases, with 7 bases left in between. Germline loops: CDR1 SEHNR, CDR2 FQNEAQ (reference sequence).

V is TRBV5-4 and J is TRBJ2-7; 9 bases align to TRBD2. The V segment lost 3 bases and the J segment 5 bases; nucleotides outside the gene matches: 6. The CDR3 length is 14 residues. Germline V gives CDR1 SGHNT, CDR2 YYREEE (reference sequence). The CDR3 region is CASSYAGGLNEQYF. The CDR3 nucleotides are TGTGCCAGCAGCTATGCGGGGGGGCTTAACGAGCAGTACTTC.

This clone was detected only once. The CDR3 here is CASSHRTLSGGAYNEQFF. The CDR3, as DNA: TGCGCCAGCAGCCACCGGACCCTGAGCGGGGGGGCCTACAATGAGCAGTTCTTC. This rearrangement joins TRBV4-3 to TRBJ2-1; the match to TRBD2 covers 10 bases. This CDR3 is built from 18 residues. Germline loops: CDR1 LGHNA, CDR2 YSLEER. V lost 3 bases, J lost 2 bases, and 10 bases stayed unmatched.

The genes are TRBV27 and TRBJ2-7; 8 positions agree with TRBD2. The CDR3 sequence is 18 residues long. V shed 5 bases and J 2 bases; nucleotides not matched to a gene: 17. Germline values: CDR1 MNHEY, CDR2 SMNVEV (reference sequence). CDR3 sequence reads: CASSRGGSAGGTPYEQYF. The CDR3 coding sequence is TGTGCCAGCAGTCGGGGTGGGTCGGCGGGGGGTACTCCCTACGAGCAGTACTTC.

The rearrangement links TRBV28 to TRBJ1-2; D might be TRBD1 (5 bases). This CDR3 has 14 residues. Deletions cut 2 bases from V and 2 bases from J, with 9 bases between. CDR1 is MDHEN and CDR2 is SYDVKM in the germline V gene. In DNA form, the CDR3 reads TGTGCCAGCAGTTTAAGGACACCCAACTATGGCTACACCTTC. Its protein is CASSLRTPNYGYTF.

The CDR3 DNA sequence: TGTGCCAGCAGCCGCAACTTTGGACAGCTAAACGAGCAGTACTTC. It yields the protein CASSRNFGQLNEQYF. The chain couples TRBV5-5 to TRBJ2-7; D is perhaps TRBD1 (6 bases). Trimming stripped 4 bases from V and 5 bases from J, with 19 bases between. Germline V lookup: CDR1 SGHKS, CDR2 YYEKEE (reference sequence). The CDR3 consists of 15 residues.

This clone was seen only once. CDR3 sequence: CASAAGDLYGYTF. The CDR3 nucleotides are TGTGCCTCCGCGGCGGGCGATCTCTATGGCTACACCTTC. The V call is TRBV6-5, the J call TRBJ1-2; no clear D. Germline V lookup: CDR1 MNHEY, CDR2 SVGAGI. The CDR3 has 13 residues. V lost 11 bases and J lost 4, with 17 bases in between.

The chain carries TRBV7-9 and TRBJ1-2, with a possible D match to TRBD1 (5 bases). CDR3 size: 14 residues. Germline V lookup: CDR1 SEHNR, CDR2 FQNEAQ (reference sequence). Trimming pared 3 bases from V and 4 bases from J, leaving 12 bases between. In nucleotides, the CDR3 is TGTGCCAGCAGCTTCGGGACTGCCAGCTATGGCTACACCTTC. Translating it yields CASSFGTASYGYTF.

This chain's CDR3 is CATHKVVGELFF. CDR3 nucleotide sequence: TGTGCCACCCACAAAGTTGTCGGGGAGCTGTTTTTT. V and J are TRBV2 and TRBJ2-2; no reliable D call. Germline values: CDR1 SNHLY, CDR2 FYNNEI. This CDR3 is 12 amino acids long. V was shortened by 10 bases and J by 7 bases, with 13 bases between the two germline ends.